The T cell receptor beta chain under discussion was sequenced for a study of T cell repertoires in ileal Crohn's disease. Profiling relied on immunoSEQ multiplex PCR, and the TCRdb table lists in-frame clones only, not all of them. The sample shows roughly 13,000 clones, about 82% of them seen only once. The material sequenced was ileal tissue. The receptor was isolated from an adult with Crohn's disease.

The CDR3 DNA is TGTGCCAGCTCACTACGCGGACAGGGGGCTTTAGATCAGCCCCAGCATTTT. This codes for CASSLRGQGALDQPQHF. This chain uses TRBV18 with TRBJ1-5, with 11 bases fitting TRBD1. Trimming took 4 bases from V and 5 from J; bases not matched to a gene: 10. This CDR3 spans 17 amino acids. Germline CDR1 reads KGHSH; CDR2 reads LQKENI.